The 15 T cell receptor beta chains reported below all come from one sample, sequenced in a study of T-cell reconstitution after alpha-beta-depleted transplantation in children. TCRbeta library construction was performed incorporating unique molecular identifiers. MiXCR was run by TCRdb on the PCR reads, yielding one entry per CDR3 protein. The sample yields approximately 400,000 distinct CDR3 sequences, around 15% seen once. The sequencing used PBMCs, mostly from graft donor cells, collected 360 days after TCRalphabeta/CD19-depleted stem cell transplant. Source of these receptors: a boy under three years old who had a stem cell transplant for Wiskott-Aldrich syndrome, so the T cells may come from the graft donor.

The chain links TRBV5-1 to TRBJ1-1; TRBD1 matches 9 bases. The V gene's germline CDR1 is SGHRS and CDR2 YFSETQ. This CDR3 comprises 15 residues. J lost 1 base, V lost 2 bases, and 3 bases had no gene match. The CDR3 region is CASSFLGQGNTEAFF. CDR3 bases: TGCGCCAGCAGCTTCCTGGGACAGGGGAACACTGAAGCTTTCTTT.

The chain links TRBV20-1 to TRBJ2-7; 9 positions agree with TRBD2. This CDR3 is 13 amino acids long. Trimming at V came to 4 bases and at J to 0 bases, leaving 1 base not matched to a gene. Germline V CDR1 and CDR2: DFQATT, SNEGSKA (reference sequence). CDR3 sequence reads: CSAKLAGSYEQYF. The CDR3 DNA follows: TGCAGTGCTAAACTAGCGGGCTCCTACGAGCAGTACTTC.

The chain links TRBV4-1 to TRBJ2-5, with D perhaps being TRBD1 or TRBD2 (5 bases each). The V gene's germline CDR1 is MGHRA and CDR2 YSYEKL. Between the trimmed V and J ends, which lost 3 bases and 3 bases, there was a span of 20 bases. This CDR3 comprises 17 residues. CDR3: CASSHPIRVRGEETQYF. CDR3 nucleotide sequence: TGCGCCAGCAGCCATCCAATTCGTGTCCGGGGCGAAGAGACCCAGTACTTC.

This clonotype was counted a few times. One junction end does not reproduce the germline sequence, and a read error may be involved. V gene TRBV7-2 combines with J gene TRBJ1-2; D ambiguous. CDR3 length equals 13 residues. Germline CDR1 is SGHTA and CDR2 is FQGNSA. CDR3 sequence reads: CASSLARLEGYTF. CDR3 bases: TGTGCCAGCAGCCTAGCCCGGTTGGAGGGCTACACCTTC.

V usage is TRBV12-3 or TRBV12-4 and J usage is TRBJ2-2, with D maybe TRBD1 (5 bases). V lost 6 bases, J lost 3 bases, and 17 bases lay in between. The CDR3 consists of 16 residues. The CDR3 region is CASRPGQRMYTGELFF. The DNA for the CDR3 is TGTGCCAGCAGACCCGGACAAAGGATGTACACCGGGGAGCTGTTTTTT.

This clonotype was observed a few times. The chain has TRBV12-3 or TRBV12-4 and TRBJ2-1; 10 bases match TRBD1. V gave up 7 bases and J gave up 8 bases; unmatched junction bases: 8. This CDR3 has 14 residues. This CDR3 is CASTRDRGGDEQFF. CDR3 sequence (DNA): TGTGCCAGCACCCGGGACAGGGGAGGCGATGAGCAGTTCTTC.

CDR3 protein: CASSLGGSRTSGIGSSYNEQFF. CDR3 in DNA: TGTGCCAGCAGCTTAGGCGGTAGTCGGACTAGCGGGATAGGGAGCTCCTACAATGAGCAGTTCTTC. The rearrangement uses TRBV11-3 and TRBJ2-1, with 12 bases that match TRBD2. After removal of 1 base from V and 0 bases from J, the junction contained 16 bases not matched to a gene. The V gene's germline CDR1 is SGHNT and CDR2 YENEEA. The CDR3 contains 22 residues.

J is TRBJ2-7 and V is TRBV10-2; perhaps TRBD2 as D (6 bases). The CDR3 sequence is 15 residues long. V dropped 6 bases and J dropped 1 base, with 16 bases sitting between them. Germline CDR1 WSHSY, CDR2 SAAADI. Here the CDR3 reads CASSPRAAGSYEQYF. The CDR3, as DNA: TGCGCCAGCAGCCCCCGAGCCGCGGGGTCCTACGAGCAGTACTTC.

The chain joins TRBV6-2 or TRBV6-3 to TRBJ1-1; TRBD1 matches at 9 bases. V was clipped by 7 bases and J by 4 bases; unmatched bases: 10. From germline, CDR1 is MNHEY and CDR2 SVGEGT. The CDR3 has 15 residues. The CDR3 loop is CASMRGDREITEAFF. The CDR3 DNA reads as TGTGCCAGCATGAGGGGGGACAGGGAAATCACTGAAGCTTTCTTT.

V is TRBV28 and J is TRBJ2-2, with no clear D. This CDR3 comprises 12 residues. The V gene's germline CDR1 is MDHEN and CDR2 SYDVKM. Trimming left V 3 bases short and J 6 bases short, with 5 bases between. The chain's CDR3 is CASSLLPGELFF. The CDR3 DNA reads TGTGCCAGCAGTTTGCTCCCCGGGGAGCTGTTTTTT.

This clonotype appeared a few times. This sequence joins TRBV10-3 and TRBJ2-7, with TRBD1 as a possible D gene (5 bases). This CDR3 has 12 residues. V gave up 10 bases and J gave up 5 bases, with 15 bases separating them. The germline V gene has CDR1 ENHRY and CDR2 SYGVKD. The CDR3 region is CATGHSIDEQYF. In DNA form, the CDR3 reads TGTGCCACTGGACACAGCATAGACGAGCAGTACTTC.

The gene calls are TRBV2 and TRBJ2-1; 14 nucleotides agree with TRBD2. J was trimmed by 6 bases and V by 5 bases; bases with no gene match: 12. The CDR3 loop spans 18 amino acids. CDR1 and CDR2 from the germline V gene are SNHLY and FYNNEI. CDR3 residues: CASSSGLAGAKPCNEQFF. CDR3 DNA: TGTGCCAGCAGTTCGGGACTAGCGGGAGCTAAACCCTGCAATGAGCAGTTCTTC.

V usage is TRBV20-1 and J usage is TRBJ2-3; 15 bases are shared with TRBD2. This CDR3 comprises 15 residues. V dropped 2 bases and J dropped 9; count of bases not matched to a gene: 6. The germline CDR1 and CDR2 sequences are DFQATT and SNEGSKA (reference sequence). CDR3 protein: CSARRGLAGGWTQYF. In nucleotides, the CDR3 is TGCAGTGCTAGAAGAGGACTAGCGGGGGGGTGGACGCAGTATTTT.

This chain connects TRBV11-2 to TRBJ2-5; no clear D gene. CDR1 and CDR2 from the germline V gene are SGHAT and FQNNGV. The CDR3 runs 14 residues. V was trimmed by 5 bases and J by 2 bases, leaving 12 bases between them. CDR3 protein: CASSPLKGQETQYF. CDR3 bases: TGTGCCAGCAGCCCCCTGAAAGGTCAAGAGACCCAGTACTTC.

The genes are TRBV12-3 or TRBV12-4 and TRBJ2-6; maybe TRBD2 (5 bases). Deletions cut 3 bases from V and 3 bases from J, with 15 bases between. The CDR3 totals 17 residues. In nucleotides, the CDR3 is TGTGCCAGCAGTTTCGGTGGCGGACTCTATGGGGCCAACGTCCTGACTTTC. Protein sequence: CASSFGGGLYGANVLTF.